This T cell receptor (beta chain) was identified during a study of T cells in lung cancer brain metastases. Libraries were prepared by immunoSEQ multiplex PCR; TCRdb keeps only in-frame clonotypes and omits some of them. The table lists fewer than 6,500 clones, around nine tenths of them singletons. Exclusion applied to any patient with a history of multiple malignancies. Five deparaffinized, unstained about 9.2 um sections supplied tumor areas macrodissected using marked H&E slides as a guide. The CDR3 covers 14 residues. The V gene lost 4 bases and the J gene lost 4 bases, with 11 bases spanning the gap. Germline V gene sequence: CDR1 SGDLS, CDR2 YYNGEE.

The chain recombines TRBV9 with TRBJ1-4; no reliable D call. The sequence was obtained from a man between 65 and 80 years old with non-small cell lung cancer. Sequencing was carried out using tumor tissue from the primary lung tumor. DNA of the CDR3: TGTGCCAGCAGCAGGAACAGCGGTAATGAAAAACTGTTTTTT. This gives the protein CASSRNSGNEKLFF.